The present T cell receptor beta chain was sequenced within a study of Ad26.COV2.S vaccination and SARS-CoV-2 variants. Sequencing was performed with immunoSEQ multiplex PCR; in TCRdb, only in-frame clones are kept and a portion is missing. This sample has about 350,000 clones, with roughly 90% found just once. Whole-study findings and limits: Analyses that measured TCR breadth and depth may have underestimated total T cell responses.

About this clone itself: As yet, its antigen is unknown.

Trimming took 1 base from V and 2 from J; bases not matched to a gene: 8. Germline V lookup: CDR1 LNHNV, CDR2 YYDKDF (reference sequence). The CDR3 extends over 18 amino acids. Treatment reported: approximately 18 received Ad26.COV2.S at low or high dose, single or two shots; about 5 received placebo; per-sample allocation not given. Sampling was done on day 63 after the first vaccine or placebo injection. This receptor was obtained from a person aged 18-65 years who received the Ad26.COV2.S COVID-19 vaccine or a placebo. V usage is TRBV15 and J usage is TRBJ2-4, with 10 bases fitting TRBD2. The sequencing here drew on peripheral blood, taken in a trial of Ad26.COV2.S vaccine versus placebo. CDR3 nucleotide sequence: TGTGCCACCAGCAGAGTACTAGCGGGGCACCATTCCAAAAACATTCAGTACTTC. Translating gives CATSRVLAGHHSKNIQYF.